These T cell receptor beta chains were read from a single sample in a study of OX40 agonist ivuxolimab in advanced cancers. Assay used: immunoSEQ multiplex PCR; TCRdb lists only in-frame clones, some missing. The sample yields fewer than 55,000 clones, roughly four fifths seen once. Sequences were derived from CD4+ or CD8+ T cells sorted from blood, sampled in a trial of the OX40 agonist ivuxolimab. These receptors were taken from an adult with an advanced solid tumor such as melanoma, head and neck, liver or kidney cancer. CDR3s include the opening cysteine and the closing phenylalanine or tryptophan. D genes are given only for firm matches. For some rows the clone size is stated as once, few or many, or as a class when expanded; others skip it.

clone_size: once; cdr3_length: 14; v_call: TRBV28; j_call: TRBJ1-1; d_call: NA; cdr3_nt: TGTGCCAGCAGCCCCGCCTTGGGTGGAACTGAAGCTTTCTTT; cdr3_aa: CASSPALGGTEAFF
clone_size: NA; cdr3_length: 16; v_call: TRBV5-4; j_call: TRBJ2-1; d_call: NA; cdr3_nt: TGTGCCAGCAGCTTAGATCCGCCAGGCTCCTACAATGAGCAGTTCTTC; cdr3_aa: CASSLDPPGSYNEQFF
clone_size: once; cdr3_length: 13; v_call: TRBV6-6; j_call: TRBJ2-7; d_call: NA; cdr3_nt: TGTGCCAGCAGATCCGGGAACCCCTACGAGCAGTACTTC; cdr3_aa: CASRSGNPYEQYF
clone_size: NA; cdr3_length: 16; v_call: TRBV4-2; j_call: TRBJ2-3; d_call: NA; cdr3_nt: TGTGCCAGCAGCCAAGATGTCGGAGGGGTTGGATATACGCAGTATTTT; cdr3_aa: CASSQDVGGVGYTQYF
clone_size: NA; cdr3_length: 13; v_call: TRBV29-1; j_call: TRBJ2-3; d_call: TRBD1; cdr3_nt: TGCAGCGTTGATCCAGGGGGTGGAGATACGCAGTATTTT; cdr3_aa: CSVDPGGGDTQYF
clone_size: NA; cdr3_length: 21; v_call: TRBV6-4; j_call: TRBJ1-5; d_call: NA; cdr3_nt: TGTGCCAGCAGTGACCTCCCGGGGGGAGGTGGGTGGAGGTATAGCAATCAGCCCCAGCATTTT; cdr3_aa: CASSDLPGGGGWRYSNQPQHF
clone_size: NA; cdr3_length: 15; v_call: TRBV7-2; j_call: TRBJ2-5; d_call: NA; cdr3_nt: TGTGCCAGCAGCTTAGCTGGGACCCCGGGCGAGACCCAGTACTTC; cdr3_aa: CASSLAGTPGETQYF
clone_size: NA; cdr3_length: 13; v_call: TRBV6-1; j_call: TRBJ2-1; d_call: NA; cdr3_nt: TGTGCCAGCAGTGGGATGACTAGGGGTGAGCAGTTCTTC; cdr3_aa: CASSGMTRGEQFF
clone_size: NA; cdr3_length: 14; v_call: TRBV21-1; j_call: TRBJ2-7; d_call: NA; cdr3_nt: TGTGCCAGCCTCCGGGGAGGGGGGGGCCACGAGCAGTACTTC; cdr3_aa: CASLRGGGGHEQYF
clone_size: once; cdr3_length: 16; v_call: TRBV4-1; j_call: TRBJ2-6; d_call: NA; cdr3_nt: TGCGCCAGCAGCCAAGATTCGTGGACTGGGGCCAACGTCCTGACTTTC; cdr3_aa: CASSQDSWTGANVLTF
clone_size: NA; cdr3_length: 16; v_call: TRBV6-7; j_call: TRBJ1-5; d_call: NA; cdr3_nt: TGTGCCAGCAGACGGTGCGCGGGCCTTAGCAATCAGCCCCAGCATTTT; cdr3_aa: CASRRCAGLSNQPQHF